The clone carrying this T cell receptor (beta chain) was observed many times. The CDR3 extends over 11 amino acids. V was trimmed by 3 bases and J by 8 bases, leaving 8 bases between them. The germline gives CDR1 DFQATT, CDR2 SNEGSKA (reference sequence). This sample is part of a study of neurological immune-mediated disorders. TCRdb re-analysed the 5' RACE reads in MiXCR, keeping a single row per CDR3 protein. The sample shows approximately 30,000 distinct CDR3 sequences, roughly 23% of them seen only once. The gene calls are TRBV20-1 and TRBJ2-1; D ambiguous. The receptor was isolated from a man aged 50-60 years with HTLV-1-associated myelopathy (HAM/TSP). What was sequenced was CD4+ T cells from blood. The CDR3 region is CSASRTYEQFF. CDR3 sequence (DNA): TGCAGTGCTAGCCGAACCTATGAGCAGTTCTTC.